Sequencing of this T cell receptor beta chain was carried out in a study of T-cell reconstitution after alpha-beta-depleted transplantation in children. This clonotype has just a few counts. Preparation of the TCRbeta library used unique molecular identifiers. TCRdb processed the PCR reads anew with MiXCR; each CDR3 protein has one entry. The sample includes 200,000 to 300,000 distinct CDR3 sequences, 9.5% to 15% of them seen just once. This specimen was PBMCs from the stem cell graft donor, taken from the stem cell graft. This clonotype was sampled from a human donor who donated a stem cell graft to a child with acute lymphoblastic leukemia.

The CDR3 region has the DNA TGTGCCAGCAGCCCCCGTACCCGGCTAGCGGGATTCGATACGCAGTATTTT. Translated: CASSPRTRLAGFDTQYF. V usage is TRBV7-2 and J usage is TRBJ2-3, with 9 bases aligning to TRBD2. The CDR3 spans 17 residues. J was trimmed by 6 bases and V by 5 bases; bases with no gene match: 15. CDR1 is SGHTA, CDR2 FQGNSA, per germline.